A selection of T cell receptor beta chains follows, all from one sample in a study of blood T cell repertoires in COVID-19. Assay: immunoSEQ multiplex PCR; the TCRdb copy retains only in-frame clones and omits some. Among roughly 79,000 clones listed, over 85% were seen once. The source material was peripheral blood. The source of these receptors is a man over 45 with active COVID-19. Each CDR3 is given with its conserved first and last residue.

15	TRBV10-2	CASSERGQGMYEQYF
17	TRBV10-3	CAISESSGSGGNQPQHF
11	TRBV20-1	CSAARVYEQYF
14	TRBV19	CASSMDRGTGELFF
15	TRBV28	CASSSRSSGANVLTF
16	TRBV10-3	CAISRQGSSYNSPLHF
17	TRBV27	CASSREGSSSYNSPLHF
15	TRBV11-2	CASSSQPGGRETQYF
15	TRBV6-6	CASSGGQNRNQPQHF
14	TRBV5-8	CASSPLLSNQPQHF
17	TRBV6-2/TRBV6-3	CASSYDLRGAYTDTQYF
13	TRBV19	CASIPRGSTEAFF
13	TRBV25-1	CASGNRGEETQYF
16	TRBV28	CASNLGTGGLQETQYF
15	TRBV15	CATHSRQGFHQPQHF
11	TRBV20-1	CSVGRLYEQYF
16	TRBV19	CASSPGGNANTGELFF
15	TRBV19	CASSMVRQGAYEQYF
15	TRBV5-1	CASSPSGTGNTEAFF
16	TRBV28	CASSLPEDSSNQPQHF
16	TRBV28	CASSFSKSRDNSPLHF
11	TRBV6-2/TRBV6-3	CASSQGIEAFF
14	TRBV2	CASRPTGGFYGYTF
13	TRBV15	CATSRDINQPQHF
16	TRBV9	CASSVGPTGWNSPLHF
14	TRBV5-1	CASSLGSDSGELFF
13	TRBV28	CASTTGGTEKLFF
15	TRBV6-5	CASTKNSIDYNEQFF
16	TRBV28	CASGVGGASVTYEQYF
12	TRBV6-1	CASSEGGIGYTF
16	TRBV28	CASSLPTGGATETQYF
18	TRBV19	CASSTPTGGPYSSYEQYF
14	TRBV19	CASSIAAGYYEQYF
15	TRBV11-3	CASSPAGRGNSPLHF
13	TRBV5-5	CASSPTANYGYTF
17	TRBV5-4	CASSYFTGGYDTDTQYF
14	TRBV9	CASSVSDRANEQYF
13	TRBV7-2	CASSVPRSDEQYF
16	TRBV4-2	CASSQEAGTDNSPLHF
14	TRBV19	CASSIAGGKEKLFF
18	TRBV7-9	CASSSPSRIRVIPETQYF
14	TRBV18	CASSLGQGNTEAFF
18	TRBV3-1/TRBV3-2	CASSLTSGGLMIFYEQYF
14	TRBV9	CASSVGTGNTEAFF
15	TRBV6-1	CASSEGRRANYGYTF
13	TRBV30	CAWSVPGGAEAFF
12	TRBV30	CAWSVTGFEQYF
14	TRBV7-6	CASSLMGTSGEQYF
15	TRBV5-4	CASKEGGFSYNEQFF
13	TRBV19	CASEQGANQPQHF
16	TRBV11-3	CASSWMSSGGEYEQFF
15	TRBV6-5	CASSVDSLAKNIQYF
15	TRBV5-1	CASSLASALEETQYF
14	TRBV6-6	CASRQQGAGTEAFF
16	TRBV11-3	CASSLGSGGRQETQYF
15	TRBV5-1	CASSRTLQGNTEAFF
15	TRBV19	CASSPQGADYNEQFF
15	TRBV10-3	CAISAAGGSNTEAFF
18	TRBV29-1	CSVELRSLAMSSYNEQFF
15	TRBV20-1	CSASRGEAGEGPQHF